The entry below describes one TCR beta chain. Its antigen is not identified. These data come from a study of cytomegalovirus exposure and HLA in healthy donors. The study's findings and limits: The productive fraction for most TCR beta V segments was about 87% or about 30% in an earlier analysis. In vitro data verified a few CMV-associated chains as specific for CMV antigens.

This CDR3 has 13 amino acids. V lost 3 bases and J 8 bases, leaving 8 bases between the germline ends. Germline loops: CDR1 MNHEY, CDR2 SMNVEV (reference sequence). PCR employed 60 Vbeta and 13 Jbeta primers. Assay used: immunoSEQ multiplex PCR; TCRdb lists only in-frame clones, some missing. Of about 70,000 clones listed, 60% to 80% are singletons. The material sequenced was PBMCs. The clonotype originates from a man in his forties or fifties in good health and CMV-seropositive. The chain uses TRBV27 and TRBJ1-6; D remains ambiguous. CDR3 loop: CASSFGGYSPLHF. The CDR3 nucleotides are TGTGCCAGCAGTTTTGGCGGGTATTCACCCCTCCACTTT.